The 8 T cell receptor beta chains in this list originate from one sample, sequenced in a study of OX40 agonist ivuxolimab in advanced cancers. Some clones are missing from TCRdb's copy, which holds only in-frame ones; the method was immunoSEQ multiplex PCR. The sample lists about 79,000 clones, about 88% occurring once. The material sequenced was CD4+ or CD8+ T cells sorted from blood, taken in a trial of the OX40 agonist ivuxolimab. The receptors stem from an adult with an advanced solid tumor such as melanoma, head and neck, liver or kidney cancer.

This clone was seen only once. CDR3 bases: TGTGCCAGCAGTTTCCCCATACGGGACAGCTACGAGCAGTACTTC. Encoded protein: CASSFPIRDSYEQYF. The chain uses TRBV7-6 and TRBJ2-7; 7 bases align to TRBD1. This CDR3 contains 15 residues. Germline loops: CDR1 SGHVS, CDR2 FNYEAQ. V lost 6 bases and J lost 3; bases outside the gene matches: 11.

This clone came up once. This chain links TRBV14 with TRBJ2-5, with 13 bases lining up with TRBD2. With 3 bases clipped from V and 4 bases from J, the junction kept 17 bases outside the gene matches. This CDR3 region has 20 residues. From germline, CDR1 is SGHDN and CDR2 FVKESK. CDR3 DNA sequence: TGTGCCAGCAGCCAGTATATCTTGACTAGCGGGAGGTCAGTTCGAGAGACCCAGTACTTC. It codes for CASSQYILTSGRSVRETQYF.

The chain is built from TRBV7-6 and TRBJ2-3; D not certain. Per germline, CDR1 SGHVS and CDR2 FNYEAQ. The CDR3 is 14 residues long. V was trimmed by 5 bases and J by 2 bases, leaving 11 bases between them. The chain's CDR3 is CASSPRANTDTQYF. Written as DNA, the CDR3 is TGTGCCAGCAGCCCGAGAGCCAACACAGATACGCAGTATTTT.

The rearrangement joins TRBV10-2 to TRBJ2-2; TRBD1 aligns across 9 bases. The V gene's germline CDR1 is WSHSY and CDR2 SAAADI. V lost 6 bases to trimming and J lost 7 bases; unmatched junction nucleotides: 6. There are 14 residues in the CDR3. The CDR3 nucleotides read TGCGCCAGCAGCATACAGGGGGCGAACGGGGAGCTGTTTTTT. Its protein is CASSIQGANGELFF.

This clone was recorded a few times. The rearrangement joins TRBV6-1 to TRBJ1-5; 7 bases align to TRBD1. The junction had 8 bases not matched to a gene; V was cut back by 6 bases and J by 6 bases. Germline lookup yields CDR1 MNHNS and CDR2 SASEGT. The CDR3 spans 14 residues. The CDR3 spells CASRDDRVGQPQHF. For the CDR3, the DNA is TGTGCCAGCAGGGATGACAGGGTGGGTCAGCCCCAGCATTTT.

V and J are TRBV6-6 and TRBJ1-5, with D possibly TRBD1 on 6 matching bases. The length of the CDR3 is 16 residues. Germline loops: CDR1 MNHNY, CDR2 SVGAGI (reference sequence). The V end was cut by 6 bases, the J end by 7 bases, with 22 bases between. The CDR3 coding sequence is TGTGCCAGCAGCCCACCGGGTTTGGGGGCGCAACAGCCCCAGCATTTT. It encodes CASSPPGLGAQQPQHF.

V usage is TRBV28 and J usage is TRBJ1-2; D gene ambiguous. Germline V gene lookup returns CDR1 MDHEN and CDR2 SYDVKM. V dropped 7 bases and J dropped 5 bases, with 26 bases sitting between them. The CDR3 sequence is 17 residues long. The DNA for the CDR3 is TGTGCCAGCATGTTGTCCCCTATGTCCCCGAGCCAATATGGCTACACCTTC. Residues: CASMLSPMSPSQYGYTF.

This clone was seen more than once but under ten times. The chain links TRBV19 to TRBJ1-4; D is unresolved. This CDR3 contains 12 residues. The germline V and J ends were trimmed by 6 bases and 8 bases, with 10 bases remaining between them. Germline loops: CDR1 LNHDA, CDR2 SQIVND (reference sequence). CDR3 region: CASSQAKEKLFF. The CDR3 coding sequence is TGTGCCAGTAGCCAGGCGAAGGAAAAACTGTTTTTT.